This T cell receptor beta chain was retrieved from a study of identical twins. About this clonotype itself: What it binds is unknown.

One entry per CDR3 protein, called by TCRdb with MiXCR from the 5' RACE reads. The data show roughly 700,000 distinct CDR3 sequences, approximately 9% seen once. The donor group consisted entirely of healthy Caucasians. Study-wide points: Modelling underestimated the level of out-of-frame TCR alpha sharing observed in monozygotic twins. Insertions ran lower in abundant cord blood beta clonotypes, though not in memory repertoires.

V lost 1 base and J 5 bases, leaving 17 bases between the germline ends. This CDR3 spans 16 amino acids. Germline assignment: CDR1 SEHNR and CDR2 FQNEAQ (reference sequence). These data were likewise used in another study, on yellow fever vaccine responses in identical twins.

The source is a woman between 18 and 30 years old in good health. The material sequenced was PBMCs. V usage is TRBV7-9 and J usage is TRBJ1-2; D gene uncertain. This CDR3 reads CASSLGRRQNPYGYTF. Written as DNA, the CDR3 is TGTGCCAGCAGCTTAGGGCGTCGGCAGAATCCTTATGGCTACACCTTC. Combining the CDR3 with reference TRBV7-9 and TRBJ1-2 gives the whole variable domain DTGVSQNPRHKITKRGQNVTFRCDPISEHNRLYWYRQTLGQGPEFLTYFQNEAQLEKSRLLSDRFSAERPKGSFSTLEIQRTEQGDSAMYLCASSLGRRQNPYGYTFGSGTRLTVV.